This T cell receptor (beta chain) was observed in a study of PD-L1 blockade in urothelial cancer. At the level of the study: Patients began atezolizumab, 1,200 mg intravenously every 3 weeks, at some point between 2013 and 2014. Study results and caveats: Expansion of tumor-associated blood clones at 3 weeks was greater in durable-benefit patients.

Time point defined: pretreatment peripheral blood. About this clone: Its antigen is not known.

The germline gives CDR1 SEHNR, CDR2 FQNEAQ (reference sequence). V was clipped by 0 bases and J by 0 bases, with 8 bases between them. The CDR3 has 15 amino acids. TCRdb's copy holds only in-frame clones and misses some; the assay was immunoSEQ multiplex PCR. The sample consists of around 100,000 clones, more than 75% of them appearing once. Sequencing was performed on PBMCs, taken around atezolizumab (anti-PD-L1) treatment. The genes are TRBV7-9 and TRBJ1-1; tentative D call: TRBD1 (5 bases). This TCR derives from a man in his 60s with urothelial cancer. CDR3 region: CASSLAAGLNTEAFF. DNA of the CDR3: TGTGCCAGCAGCTTAGCAGCAGGGCTGAACACTGAAGCTTTCTTT.